This T cell receptor (beta chain) was obtained from a study of T cell responses to AZD1222 COVID-19 vaccine. Notes on the study in general: A rise in Spike-specific TCR breadth and depth followed two AZD1222 doses. Researchers report vaccine-associated CD4 TCRs spanning spike, with dominance at 160-218 and 743-854. Possibly, clonal diversity was underestimated; donors were largely white British and included more females. Repertoires in all cases were sampled only once the peak T cell response had passed.

Germline V lookup: CDR1 SGHRS, CDR2 YFSETQ. V lost 4 bases and J lost 0; bases outside the gene matches: 15. The CDR3 is made up of 19 amino acids. Sequenced by immunoSEQ multiplex PCR; TCRdb stores in-frame clones only, minus some. The sample has tens of thousands of clones, around nine tenths seen once. As concerns this clone: Its antigen remains unknown.

This material consisted of peripheral blood, taken 28 days after the second AZD1222 dose. The chain combines TRBV5-1 with TRBJ2-4, with 8 bases identical to TRBD1. The TCR sequence derives from an adult who received the AZD1222 COVID-19 vaccine. CDR3 DNA: TGCGCCAGCAGCCCTGAAACTACGACAGGGGCCCTAGCCAAAAACATTCAGTACTTC. Protein: CASSPETTTGALAKNIQYF.